This TCR beta chain came from a study of blood T cell repertoires in COVID-19. Study in general: The analysed material was cDNA or gDNA that came from T cells, B-cell-depleted T cells, or PBMCs.

Sequencing was performed with immunoSEQ multiplex PCR; in TCRdb, only in-frame clones are kept and a portion is missing. The sample yields 210,000 or so clones, about 85% seen once. The sequencing sample was made of PBMCs or T cells enriched from blood (not recorded which). This sequence originates from a young man who had recovered from COVID-19.

The CDR3 region is CASSSRTANTGELFF. In DNA form, the CDR3 reads TGTGCCAGCAGCTCAAGGACAGCAAACACCGGGGAGCTGTTTTTT. The J gene is TRBJ2-2, the V gene TRBV7-2; a possible D gene is TRBD1 (6 bases). Trimming took 4 bases from V and 2 from J, leaving 11 bases between them. The V gene's germline CDR1 is SGHTA and CDR2 FQGNSA. The CDR3 contains 15 residues.